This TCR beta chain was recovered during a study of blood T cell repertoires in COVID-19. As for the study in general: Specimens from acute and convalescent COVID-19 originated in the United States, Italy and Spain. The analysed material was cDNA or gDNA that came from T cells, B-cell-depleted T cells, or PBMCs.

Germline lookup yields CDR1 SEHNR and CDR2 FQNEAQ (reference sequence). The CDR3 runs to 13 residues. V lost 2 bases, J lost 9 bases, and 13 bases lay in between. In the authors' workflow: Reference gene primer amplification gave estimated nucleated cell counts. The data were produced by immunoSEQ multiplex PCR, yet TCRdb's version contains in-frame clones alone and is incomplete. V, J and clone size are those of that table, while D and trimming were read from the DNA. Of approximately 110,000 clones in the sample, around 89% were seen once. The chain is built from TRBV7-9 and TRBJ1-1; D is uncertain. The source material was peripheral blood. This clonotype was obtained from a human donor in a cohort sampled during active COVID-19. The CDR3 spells CASSLSLNAKAFF. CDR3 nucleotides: TGTGCCAGCAGCTTATCCCTAAACGCTAAAGCTTTCTTT.